Below, one T cell receptor (beta chain) is given with its context. Its antigen is currently unknown. The length of the CDR3 is 16 residues. The trim removed 4 bases at V and 3 bases at J, leaving 10 bases unmatched. Germline V gene lookup returns CDR1 SGHTA and CDR2 FQGTGA. This sample is drawn from a study of type 1 and type 2 diabetes patients. The wider study: Donors were type 1 diabetes, type 2 diabetes, or nondiabetic controls. T cells were magnetically sorted from PBMCs as CD4+ or CD8+ subsets. Study-level points and caveats: In type 2 diabetes, highly-expanded CD4+ clones took a median around 4% of reads.

PCR was run on genomic DNA. Amplification of the beta chain CDR3 used 30 forward and 13 reverse multiplex primers. TCRdb itself ran the multiplex PCR reads through MiXCR, one entry per CDR3 protein. The sample includes fewer than 300,000 distinct CDR3 sequences, around 50% of them seen just once. Peripheral blood, 7.5 to 10 milliliters per participant, was collected. The receptor was derived from a man aged 18 to 30 with type 2 diabetes. Sequencing was performed on peripheral blood mononuclear cells (PBMCs). The rearrangement joins TRBV7-3 to TRBJ2-7, with 9 bases fitting TRBD2. The CDR3 DNA follows: TGTGCCAGCAGCTCAACCCGGGGACTAGCATACTACGAGCAGTACTTC. This gives the protein CASSSTRGLAYYEQYF.